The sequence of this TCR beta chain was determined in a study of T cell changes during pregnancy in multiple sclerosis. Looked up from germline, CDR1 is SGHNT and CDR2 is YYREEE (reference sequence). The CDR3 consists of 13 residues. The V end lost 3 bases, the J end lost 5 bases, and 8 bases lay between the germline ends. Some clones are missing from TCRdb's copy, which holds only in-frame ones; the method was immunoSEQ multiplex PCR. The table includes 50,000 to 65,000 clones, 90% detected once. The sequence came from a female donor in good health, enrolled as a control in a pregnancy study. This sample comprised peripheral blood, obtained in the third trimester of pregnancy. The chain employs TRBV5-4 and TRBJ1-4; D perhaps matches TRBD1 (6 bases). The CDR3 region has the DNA TGTGCCAGCAGCTATCAGGGGAATGAAAAACTGTTTTTT. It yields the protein CASSYQGNEKLFF.